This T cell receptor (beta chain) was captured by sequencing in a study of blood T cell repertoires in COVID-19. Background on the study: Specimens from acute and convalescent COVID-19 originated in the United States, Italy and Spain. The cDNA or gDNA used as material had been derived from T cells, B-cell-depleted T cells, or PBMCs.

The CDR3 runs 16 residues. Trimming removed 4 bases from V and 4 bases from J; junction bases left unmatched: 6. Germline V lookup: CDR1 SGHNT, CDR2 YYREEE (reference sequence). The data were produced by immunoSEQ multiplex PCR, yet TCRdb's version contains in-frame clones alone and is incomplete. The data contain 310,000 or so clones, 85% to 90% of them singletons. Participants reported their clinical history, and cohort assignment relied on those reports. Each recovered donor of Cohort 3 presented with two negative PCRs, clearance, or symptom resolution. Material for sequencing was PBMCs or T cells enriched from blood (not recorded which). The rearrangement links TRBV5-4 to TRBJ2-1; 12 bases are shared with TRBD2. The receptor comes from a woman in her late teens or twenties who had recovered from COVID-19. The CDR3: CASSGGTSGSYNEQFF. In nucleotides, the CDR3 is TGTGCCAGCAGCGGGGGGACTAGCGGGTCATACAATGAGCAGTTCTTC.